The following is a TCR beta chain sequence with its context. These data belong to a study of shared clonotypes between healthy human individuals. V shed 2 bases and J 1 base; nucleotides not matched to a gene: 5. Germline lookup yields CDR1 ENHRY and CDR2 SYGVKD. The CDR3 sequence is 17 residues long. Sequencing was performed with immunoSEQ multiplex PCR; in TCRdb, only in-frame clones are kept and a portion is missing. Among more than 400,000 clones listed, 78% were seen once. The source is a woman between 40 and 50 years old in good health. Some clones in this sample may be carry-over from other donors' samples. The specimen sequenced was PBMCs. The rearrangement links TRBV10-3 to TRBJ2-3, with 11 bases aligning to TRBD2. The CDR3 reads CAISEELAGDGTDTQYF. For the CDR3, the DNA is TGTGCCATCAGTGAGGAACTAGCGGGGGATGGCACAGATACGCAGTATTTT.